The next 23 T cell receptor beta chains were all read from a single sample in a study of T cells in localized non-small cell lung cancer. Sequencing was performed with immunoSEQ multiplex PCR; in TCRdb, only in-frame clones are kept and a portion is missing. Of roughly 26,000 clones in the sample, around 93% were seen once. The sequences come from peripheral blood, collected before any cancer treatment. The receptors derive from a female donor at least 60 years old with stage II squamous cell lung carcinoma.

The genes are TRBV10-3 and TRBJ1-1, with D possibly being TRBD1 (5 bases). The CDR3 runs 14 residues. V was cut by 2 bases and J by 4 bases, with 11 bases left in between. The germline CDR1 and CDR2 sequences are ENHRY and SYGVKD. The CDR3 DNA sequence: TGTGCCATCAGTGAGGGCAGGAGGGGCACTGAAGCTTTCTTT. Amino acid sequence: CAISEGRRGTEAFF.

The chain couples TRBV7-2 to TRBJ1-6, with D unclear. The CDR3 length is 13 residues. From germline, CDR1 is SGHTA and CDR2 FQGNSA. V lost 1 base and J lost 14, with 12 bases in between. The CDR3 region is CASSLVPGRTLHF. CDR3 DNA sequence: TGTGCCAGCAGCTTAGTCCCAGGACGAACCCTCCACTTT.

The CDR3 coding sequence is TGTGCCATCAGTGAGTATAGGAACACCGGGGAGCTGTTTTTT. Translating it yields CAISEYRNTGELFF. V and J are TRBV10-3 and TRBJ2-2; no clear D. The V gene's germline CDR1 is ENHRY and CDR2 SYGVKD. Trimming stripped 1 base from V and 1 base from J, with 4 bases between. The CDR3 loop spans 14 amino acids.

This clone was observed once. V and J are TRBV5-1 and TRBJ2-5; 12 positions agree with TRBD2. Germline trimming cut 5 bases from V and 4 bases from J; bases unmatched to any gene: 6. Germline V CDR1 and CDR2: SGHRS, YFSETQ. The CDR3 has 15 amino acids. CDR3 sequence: CASRPSGGALETQYF. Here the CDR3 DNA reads TGCGCCAGCAGACCTAGCGGGGGGGCCTTAGAGACCCAGTACTTC.

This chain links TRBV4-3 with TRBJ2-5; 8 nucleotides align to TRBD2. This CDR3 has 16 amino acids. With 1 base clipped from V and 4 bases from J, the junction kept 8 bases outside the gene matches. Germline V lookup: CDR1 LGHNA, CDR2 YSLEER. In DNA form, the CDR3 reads TGCGCCAGCAGCCAAGCAGCGGGGGTAACCCCAGAGACCCAGTACTTC. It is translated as CASSQAAGVTPETQYF.

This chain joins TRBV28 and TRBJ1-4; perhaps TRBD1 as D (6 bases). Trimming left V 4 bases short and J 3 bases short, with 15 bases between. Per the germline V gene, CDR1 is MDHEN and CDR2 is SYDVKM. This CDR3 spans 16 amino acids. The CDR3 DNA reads TGTGCCAGCAGTTCACCGGAGGGGGTGGCTAATGAAAAACTGTTTTTT. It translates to CASSSPEGVANEKLFF. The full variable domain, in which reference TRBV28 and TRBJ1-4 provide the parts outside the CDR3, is DVKVTQSSRYLVKRTGEKVFLECVQDMDHENMFWYRQDPGLGLRLIYFSYDVKMKEKGDIPEGYSVSREKKERFSLILESASTNQTSMYLCASSSPEGVANEKLFFGSGTQLSVL.

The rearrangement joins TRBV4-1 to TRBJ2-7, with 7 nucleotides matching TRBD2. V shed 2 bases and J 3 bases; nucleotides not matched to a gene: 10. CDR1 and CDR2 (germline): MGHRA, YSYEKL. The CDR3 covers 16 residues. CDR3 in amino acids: CASSQPGLVASYEQYF. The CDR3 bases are TGCGCCAGCAGCCAACCCGGACTAGTAGCGAGCTACGAGCAGTACTTC.

The CDR3 sequence is CASSRQTGTEAFF. In DNA, the CDR3 is TGTGCCAGTAGTAGGCAGACGGGCACTGAAGCTTTCTTT. J is TRBJ1-1 and V is TRBV19; D call uncertain. There are 13 residues in the CDR3. V was shortened by 4 bases and J by 4 bases, with 10 bases between the two germline ends. Germline CDR1 reads LNHDA; CDR2 reads SQIVND (reference sequence). The full variable domain, completed using reference TRBV19 and TRBJ1-1, is DGGITQSPKYLFRKEGQNVTLSCEQNLNHDAMYWYRQDPGQGLRLIYYSQIVNDFQKGDIAEGYSVSREKKESFPLTVTSAQKNPTAFYLCASSRQTGTEAFFGQGTRLTVV.

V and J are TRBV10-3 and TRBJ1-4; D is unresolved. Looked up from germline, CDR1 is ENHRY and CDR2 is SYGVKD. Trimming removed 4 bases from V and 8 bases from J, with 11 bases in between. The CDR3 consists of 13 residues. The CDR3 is CAISGQAGEKLFF. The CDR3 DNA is TGTGCCATCAGTGGCCAAGCGGGGGAAAAACTGTTTTTT.

The CDR3 loop is CSVRQGNGYTF. In nucleotides, the CDR3 is TGCAGCGTTCGACAGGGGAATGGCTACACCTTC. The chain is built from TRBV29-1 and TRBJ1-2, with TRBD1 matching over 8 bases. V gave up 5 bases and J gave up 6 bases; unmatched junction bases: 2. The germline CDR1 and CDR2 sequences are SQVTM and ANQGSEA. The CDR3 is 11 amino acids.

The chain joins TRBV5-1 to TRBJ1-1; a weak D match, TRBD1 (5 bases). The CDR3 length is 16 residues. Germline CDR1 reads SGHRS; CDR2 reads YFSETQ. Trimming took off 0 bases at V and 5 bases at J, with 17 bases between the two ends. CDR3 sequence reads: CASSLGTGVGGTEAFF. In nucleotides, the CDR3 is TGCGCCAGCAGCTTGGGTACGGGAGTCGGGGGGACTGAAGCTTTCTTT. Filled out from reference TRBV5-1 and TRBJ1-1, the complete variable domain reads KAGVTQTPRYLIKTRGQQVTLSCSPISGHRSVSWYQQTPGQGLQFLFEYFSETQRNKGNFPGRFSGRQFSNSRSEMNVSTLELGDSALYLCASSLGTGVGGTEAFFGQGTRLTVV.

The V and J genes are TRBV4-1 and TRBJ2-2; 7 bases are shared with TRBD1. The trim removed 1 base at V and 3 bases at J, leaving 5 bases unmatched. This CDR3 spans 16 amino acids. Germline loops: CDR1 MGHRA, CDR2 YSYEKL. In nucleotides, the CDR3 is TGCGCCAGCAGCCAAGCGAGGACAGGATACACCGGGGAGCTGTTTTTT. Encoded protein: CASSQARTGYTGELFF.

CDR3 region: CASSLRLAGSSGETQYF. The CDR3 nucleotides are TGTGCCAGCAGCTTGAGGCTAGCGGGCTCTTCGGGGGAGACCCAGTACTTC. V is TRBV5-4 and J is TRBJ2-5; TRBD2 matches at 8 bases. CDR1 is SGHNT, CDR2 YYREEE, per germline (reference sequence). Trimming removed 1 base from V and 5 bases from J; junction bases left unmatched: 13. There are 17 residues in the CDR3.

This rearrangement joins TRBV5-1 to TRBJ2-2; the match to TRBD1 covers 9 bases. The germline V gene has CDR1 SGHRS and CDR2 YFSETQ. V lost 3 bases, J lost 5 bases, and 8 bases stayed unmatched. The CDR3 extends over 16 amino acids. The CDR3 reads CASSYPGQGGTGELFF. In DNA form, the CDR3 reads TGCGCCAGCAGCTACCCGGGACAGGGAGGGACCGGGGAGCTGTTTTTT.

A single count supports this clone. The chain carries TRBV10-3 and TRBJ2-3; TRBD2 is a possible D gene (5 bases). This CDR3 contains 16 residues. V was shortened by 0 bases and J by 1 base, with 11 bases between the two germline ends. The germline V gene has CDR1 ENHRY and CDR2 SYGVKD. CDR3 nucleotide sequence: TGTGCCATCAGTGAGTCGAGGGCAGGCGGCACAGATACGCAGTATTTT. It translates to CAISESRAGGTDTQYF.

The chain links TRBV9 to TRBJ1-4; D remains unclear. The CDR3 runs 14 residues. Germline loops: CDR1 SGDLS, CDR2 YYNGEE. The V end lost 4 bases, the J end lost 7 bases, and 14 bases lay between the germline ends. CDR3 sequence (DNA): TGTGCCAGCAGCTCAGGACGAGGTGGTGAAAAACTGTTTTTT. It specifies CASSSGRGGEKLFF. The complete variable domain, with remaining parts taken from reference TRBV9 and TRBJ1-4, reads DSGVTQTPKHLITATGQRVTLRCSPRSGDLSVYWYQQSLDQGLQFLIQYYNGEERAKGNILERFSAQQFPDLHSELNLSSLELGDSALYFCASSSGRGGEKLFFGSGTQLSVL.

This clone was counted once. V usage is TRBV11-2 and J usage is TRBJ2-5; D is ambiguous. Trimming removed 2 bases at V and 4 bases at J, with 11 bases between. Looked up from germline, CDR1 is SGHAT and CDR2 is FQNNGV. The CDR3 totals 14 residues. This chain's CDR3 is CASSLYIGRETQYF. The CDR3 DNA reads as TGTGCCAGCAGCTTATATATAGGGCGAGAGACCCAGTACTTC.

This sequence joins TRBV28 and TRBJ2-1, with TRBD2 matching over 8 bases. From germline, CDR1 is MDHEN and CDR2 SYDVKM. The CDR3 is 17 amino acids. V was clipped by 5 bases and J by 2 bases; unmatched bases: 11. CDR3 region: CASSPLGSGVPYNEQFF. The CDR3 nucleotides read TGTGCCAGCAGTCCCCTCGGTAGCGGGGTCCCCTACAATGAGCAGTTCTTC.

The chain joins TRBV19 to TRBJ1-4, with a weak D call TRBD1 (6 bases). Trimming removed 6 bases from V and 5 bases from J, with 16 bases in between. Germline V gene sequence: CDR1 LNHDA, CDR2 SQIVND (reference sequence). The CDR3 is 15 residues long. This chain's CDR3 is CASSNAGTPNEKLFF. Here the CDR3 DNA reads TGTGCCAGTAGCAATGCCGGGACACCGAATGAAAAACTGTTTTTT.

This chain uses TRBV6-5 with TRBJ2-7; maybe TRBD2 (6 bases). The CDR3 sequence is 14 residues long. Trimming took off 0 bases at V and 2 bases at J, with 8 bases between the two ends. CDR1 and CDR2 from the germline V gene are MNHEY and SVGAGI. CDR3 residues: CASSYSPGAYEQYF. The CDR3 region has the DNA TGTGCCAGCAGTTACTCGCCGGGGGCCTACGAGCAGTACTTC.

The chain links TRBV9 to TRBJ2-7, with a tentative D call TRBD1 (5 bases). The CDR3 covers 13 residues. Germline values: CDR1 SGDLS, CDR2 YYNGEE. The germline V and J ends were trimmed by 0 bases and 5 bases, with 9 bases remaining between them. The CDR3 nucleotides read TGTGCCAGCAGCGTAGTACCAGGGAACGAGCAGTACTTC. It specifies CASSVVPGNEQYF.

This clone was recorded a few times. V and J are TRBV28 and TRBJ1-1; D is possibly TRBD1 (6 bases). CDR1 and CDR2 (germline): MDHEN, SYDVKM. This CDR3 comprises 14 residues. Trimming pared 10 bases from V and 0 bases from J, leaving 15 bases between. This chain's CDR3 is CAIEQGGVNTEAFF. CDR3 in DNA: TGTGCCATCGAACAGGGAGGGGTGAACACTGAAGCTTTCTTT.

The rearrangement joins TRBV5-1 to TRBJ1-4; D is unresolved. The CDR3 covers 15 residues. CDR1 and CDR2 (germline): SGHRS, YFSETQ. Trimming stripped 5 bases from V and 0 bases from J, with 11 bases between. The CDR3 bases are TGCGCCAGCAGACGTTCTTCCGCAACTAATGAAAAACTGTTTTTT. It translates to CASRRSSATNEKLFF. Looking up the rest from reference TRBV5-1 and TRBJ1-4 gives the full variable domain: KAGVTQTPRYLIKTRGQQVTLSCSPISGHRSVSWYQQTPGQGLQFLFEYFSETQRNKGNFPGRFSGRQFSNSRSEMNVSTLELGDSALYLCASRRSSATNEKLFFGSGTQLSVL.